This is a list of T cell receptor beta chains from one sample in a study of CD8 T cells in ankylosing spondylitis. Each CDR3 protein is one row after TCRdb ran MiXCR on the 5' RACE reads. The table lists roughly 240,000 distinct CDR3 sequences, 30% to 35% of them singletons. The sequenced sample was blood, either unsorted or a sorted T cell fraction (not recorded which). These receptors all come from a male donor with ankylosing spondylitis or in good health (not recorded which). CDR3s include the opening cysteine and the closing phenylalanine or tryptophan. A D gene is named only where the DNA matches it firmly. Some rows mark clone size as missing; the rest say once, few, many or name a class of expanded clone.

v_gene	d_gene	len	abundance	j_gene	CDR3nt	CDR3aa
TRBV20-1	NA	14	NA	TRBJ1-1	TGCAGTGCTAGCCTACGGGGTTTGAACACTGAAGCTTTCTTT	CSASLRGLNTEAFF
TRBV4-1	NA	13	once	TRBJ1-5	TGCGCCAGCAGCTACAGTCCGGATCAGCCCCAGCATTTT	CASSYSPDQPQHF
TRBV27	NA	13	NA	TRBJ2-7	TGTGCCAGCAGCCATACAGGGTCCTACGAGCAGTACTTC	CASSHTGSYEQYF
TRBV12-3/TRBV12-4	NA	13	NA	TRBJ2-7	TGTGCCAGCAGTTCGTTGAGAGGAACCGAGCAGTACTTC	CASSSLRGTEQYF
TRBV20-1	TRBD1	14	NA	TRBJ1-2	TGCAGTGCGATTCCGGGACAGGGGCTCTATGGCTACACCTTC	CSAIPGQGLYGYTF
TRBV20-1	TRBD2	13	once	TRBJ2-2	TGCAGTGCTACGGGCGGGGGCACCGGGGAGCTGTTTTTT	CSATGGGTGELFF
TRBV4-1	NA	14	NA	TRBJ2-1	TGCGCCAGCAGCCAGGCGCCAGGGCTCAATGAGCAGTTCTTC	CASSQAPGLNEQFF
TRBV12-3/TRBV12-4	NA	14	NA	TRBJ2-5	TGTGCCAGCAGTTTAGGCGGATTTCAAGAGACCCAGTACTTC	CASSLGGFQETQYF
TRBV10-3	NA	13	NA	TRBJ2-7	TGTGCCATCAGTGAGTATGGTGGCAACGAGCAGTACTTC	CAISEYGGNEQYF
TRBV20-1	TRBD1	14	NA	TRBJ1-5	TGCAGTGCTAGACAGACAGGGCCAGATCAGCCCCAGCATTTT	CSARQTGPDQPQHF
TRBV20-1	TRBD1	14	few	TRBJ2-3	TGCAGTGCTAGGTCGGGGACAGGGACAGATACGCAGTATTTT	CSARSGTGTDTQYF
TRBV24-1	NA	16	NA	TRBJ2-3	TGTGCCACCAGTGACCCCTCCGGGACACCCCCAGATACGCAGTATTTT	CATSDPSGTPPDTQYF
TRBV7-9	NA	13	NA	TRBJ1-1	TGTGCCAGCAGCTTAGATGAGGGACTTGAAGCTTTCTTT	CASSLDEGLEAFF
TRBV29-1	NA	13	few	TRBJ1-2	TGCAGCGTTGAGGCAGGGGCTAACTATGGCTACACCTTC	CSVEAGANYGYTF
TRBV29-1	NA	14	NA	TRBJ2-1	TGCAGCGTTGGGAGGCCAGAAAAGGGTAGTGAGCAGTTCTTC	CSVGRPEKGSEQFF
TRBV12-3/TRBV12-4	NA	14	NA	TRBJ1-4	TGTGCCAGCAGCCAGCCCGCGGGAACCAGAAAACTGTTTTTT	CASSQPAGTRKLFF
TRBV12-3/TRBV12-4	NA	12	few	TRBJ1-1	TGTGCCAGCAGTTTAGTAGGCAGACAAGCTTTCTTT	CASSLVGRQAFF
TRBV29-1	NA	12	many	TRBJ2-3	TGCAGCGTTGAGGGGAGCACAGATACGCAGTATTTT	CSVEGSTDTQYF
TRBV20-1	TRBD2	16	NA	TRBJ2-3	TGCTGTGCTAGAGATCCCGGGACTAGCGCGGCCGATACGCAGTATTTT	CCARDPGTSAADTQYF
TRBV29-1	NA	11	NA	TRBJ2-1	TGCAGCCCCACCCTAGATAATGAGCAGTTCTTC	CSPTLDNEQFF
TRBV10-1	TRBD2	17	NA	TRBJ2-3	TGCGCCAGCAGTGCTCCGACCGGGACTAGCGACACAGATACGCAGTATTTT	CASSAPTGTSDTDTQYF
TRBV10-3	TRBD1	13	NA	TRBJ2-7	TGTGCCATAAATGACAGGGACTCCTACGAGCAGTACTTC	CAINDRDSYEQYF
TRBV28	TRBD1	15	NA	TRBJ2-3	TGTGCCAGCAGTCGACTTGGACAGGGCTCAGATACGCAGTATTTT	CASSRLGQGSDTQYF
TRBV29-1	NA	13	NA	TRBJ1-1	TGCAGCGTTGCAAGGGTGTTGAACACTGAAGCTTTCTTT	CSVARVLNTEAFF
TRBV28	NA	15	NA	TRBJ2-7	TGTGCCAGCAAAAACCGAGGGGTGAGAACCTACGAGCAGTACTTC	CASKNRGVRTYEQYF
TRBV5-6	TRBD1	15	NA	TRBJ2-5	TGTGCCAGCAGCTTGGGGGGGACAGGTGTAGAGACCCAGTACTTC	CASSLGGTGVETQYF
TRBV20-1	NA	14	many	TRBJ2-7	TGCAGTGCTAGAGATACGGGACTCTCCTACGAGCAGTACTTC	CSARDTGLSYEQYF
TRBV7-9	NA	14	few	TRBJ1-1	TGTGCCAGCAGCTTCGCAGGGCTAAACACTGAAGCTTTCTTT	CASSFAGLNTEAFF
TRBV6-1	TRBD1	14	NA	TRBJ1-2	TGTGCCAGCAGTGACTTCAAGGGGGCCTATGGCTACACCTTC	CASSDFKGAYGYTF
TRBV20-1	NA	13	few	TRBJ2-2	TGCAGTGCTAGAGATCCCGGGACCGGGGAGCTGTTTTTT	CSARDPGTGELFF
TRBV27	TRBD2	16	few	TRBJ2-7	TGTGCCAGCAGTTTCCGGCTAGCGGGGAGTGGCGCCGAGCAGTACTTC	CASSFRLAGSGAEQYF
TRBV10-3	NA	16	NA	TRBJ2-3	TGTGCCATCAGTGATGAACTAGGGGCTGGCACAGATACGCAGTATTTT	CAISDELGAGTDTQYF
TRBV6-5	NA	12	NA	TRBJ2-7	TGTGCCAGCAGTTACTCAGGGAATGTGCAGTACTTC	CASSYSGNVQYF
TRBV20-1	TRBD2	15	NA	TRBJ2-5	TGCAGTGCAGCTGGTCTAGCGGGGGGGCCCGAGACCCAGTACTTC	CSAAGLAGGPETQYF
TRBV7-3	NA	17	NA	TRBJ2-5	TGTGCCAGCAGCTTAAAGGGGACGGTACTGGGCCAAGAGACCCAGTACTTC	CASSLKGTVLGQETQYF
TRBV20-1	TRBD1	14	many	TRBJ2-7	TGCAGTGCTAGGGGGACAGCCCTCTCCTACGAGCAGTACTTC	CSARGTALSYEQYF
TRBV12-3/TRBV12-4	NA	14	many	TRBJ2-5	TGTGCCAGCAGTCCGACGCACCTAGAGGAGACCCAGTACTTC	CASSPTHLEETQYF
TRBV20-1	NA	13	NA	TRBJ2-7	TGCAGTGCAACGACAGGTAAATCCTACGAGCAGTACTTC	CSATTGKSYEQYF
TRBV27	NA	13	NA	TRBJ2-4	TGTGCCAGCAGGAGACAGAAAGAAAACATTCAGTACTTC	CASRRQKENIQYF
TRBV4-2	NA	17	once	TRBJ1-1	TGTGCCAGCAGCCAAGATATGACAGAAAAGTCGAACACTGAAGCTTTCTTT	CASSQDMTEKSNTEAFF
TRBV29-1	NA	13	NA	TRBJ2-1	TGCAGCGTTGACAGGGGTCCGGGCCATGAGCAGTTCTTC	CSVDRGPGHEQFF
TRBV11-2	TRBD1	14	NA	TRBJ1-5	TGTGCCAGCAGCTTTGACAGGGCGGGTCAGCCCCAGCATTTT	CASSFDRAGQPQHF
TRBV12-3/TRBV12-4	NA	14	few	TRBJ1-1	TGTGCCAGCCGGCTAGGACTAGAGGGATCTGAAGCTTTCTTT	CASRLGLEGSEAFF
TRBV5-1	NA	12	few	TRBJ2-2	TGCGCCAGCAGCTCGAACACCGGGGAGCTGTTTTTT	CASSSNTGELFF
TRBV20-1	TRBD1	15	few	TRBJ2-7	TGCAGTGCACCGCCATTGACAGGGGGCTCCTACGAGCAGTACTTC	CSAPPLTGGSYEQYF
TRBV10-3	TRBD2	13	NA	TRBJ2-1	TGTGCCACCTCAGCGGGGGGGCCCGATGAGCAGTTCTTC	CATSAGGPDEQFF
TRBV20-1	TRBD1	15	NA	TRBJ2-7	TGCAGTGCTAGAGATCCGGGACAGGGACCCTACGAGCAGTACTTC	CSARDPGQGPYEQYF
TRBV12-3/TRBV12-4	NA	12	NA	TRBJ1-2	TGTGCCAGCAGTTCAGTACCGTTGGGCTACACCTTC	CASSSVPLGYTF
TRBV10-3	NA	15	few	TRBJ1-1	TGTGCCACCAACCTGGGGGAGGGTCGAAACACTGAAGCTTTCTTT	CATNLGEGRNTEAFF
TRBV13	NA	17	NA	TRBJ1-5	TGTGCCAGCAGCTTAGGCCGAGAAGGGGCACTTCGCCAGCCCCAGCATTTT	CASSLGREGALRQPQHF
TRBV27	NA	13	NA	TRBJ2-4	TGTGCCAGCAGAACGCTAGCCAAAAACATTCAGTACTTC	CASRTLAKNIQYF
TRBV18	TRBD1	16	NA	TRBJ2-1	TGTGCCAGCTCACCACCTGACAGGGCCCTCTACAATGAGCAGTTCTTC	CASSPPDRALYNEQFF
TRBV5-1	NA	18	NA	TRBJ2-1	TGCGCCAGCAGCTCCACCTCTGGGGAAGGCCGATTCTACAATGAGCAGTTCTTC	CASSSTSGEGRFYNEQFF
TRBV12-3/TRBV12-4	NA	13	many	TRBJ1-2	TGTGCCAGCAGTTTCCGGGGGAACTATGGCTACACCTTC	CASSFRGNYGYTF
TRBV20-1	TRBD1	11	few	TRBJ1-4	TGCAGTGCTAGGGCTACAGGGGGCGGGGTATTT	CSARATGGGVF